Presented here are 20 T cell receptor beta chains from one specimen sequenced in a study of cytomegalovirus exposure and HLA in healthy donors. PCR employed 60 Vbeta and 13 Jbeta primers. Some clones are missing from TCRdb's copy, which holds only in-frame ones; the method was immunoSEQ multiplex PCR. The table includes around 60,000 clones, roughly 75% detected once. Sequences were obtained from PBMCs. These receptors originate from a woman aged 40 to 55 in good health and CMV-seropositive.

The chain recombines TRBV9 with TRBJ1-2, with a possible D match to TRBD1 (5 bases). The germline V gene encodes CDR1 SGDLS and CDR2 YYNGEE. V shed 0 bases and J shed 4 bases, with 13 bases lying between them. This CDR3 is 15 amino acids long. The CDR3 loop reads CASSVDKGVAYGYTF. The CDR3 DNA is TGTGCCAGCAGCGTAGATAAAGGGGTTGCCTATGGCTACACCTTC. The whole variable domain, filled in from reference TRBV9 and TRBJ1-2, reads DSGVTQTPKHLITATGQRVTLRCSPRSGDLSVYWYQQSLDQGLQFLIQYYNGEERAKGNILERFSAQQFPDLHSELNLSSLELGDSALYFCASSVDKGVAYGYTFGSGTRLTVV.

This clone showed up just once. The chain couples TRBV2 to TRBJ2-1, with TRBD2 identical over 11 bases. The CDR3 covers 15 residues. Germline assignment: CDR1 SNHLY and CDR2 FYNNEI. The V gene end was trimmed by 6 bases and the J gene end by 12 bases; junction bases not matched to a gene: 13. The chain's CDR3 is CASRLTSGVAWGQFF. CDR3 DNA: TGTGCCAGCAGACTGACTAGCGGGGTCGCATGGGGGCAGTTCTTC.

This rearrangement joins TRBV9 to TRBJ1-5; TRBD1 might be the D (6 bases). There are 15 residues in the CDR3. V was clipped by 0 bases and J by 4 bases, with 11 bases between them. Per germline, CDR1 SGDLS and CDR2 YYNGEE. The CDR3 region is CASSVEGGFNQPQHF. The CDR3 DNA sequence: TGTGCCAGCAGCGTAGAGGGGGGGTTTAATCAGCCCCAGCATTTT.

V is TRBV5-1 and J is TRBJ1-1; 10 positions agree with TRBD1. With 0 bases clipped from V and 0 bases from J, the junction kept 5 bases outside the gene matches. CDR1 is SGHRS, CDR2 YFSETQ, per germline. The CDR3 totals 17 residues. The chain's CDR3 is CASSLAFGQGVNTEAFF. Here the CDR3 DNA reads TGCGCCAGCAGCTTGGCCTTTGGACAGGGGGTGAACACTGAAGCTTTCTTT.

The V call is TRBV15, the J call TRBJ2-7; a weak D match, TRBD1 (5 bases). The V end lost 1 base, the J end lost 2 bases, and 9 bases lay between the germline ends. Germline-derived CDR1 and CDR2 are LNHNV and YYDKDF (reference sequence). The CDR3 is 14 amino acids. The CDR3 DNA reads TGTGCCACCAGCAGAGTCGACAGTCCCTACGAGCAGTACTTC. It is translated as CATSRVDSPYEQYF.

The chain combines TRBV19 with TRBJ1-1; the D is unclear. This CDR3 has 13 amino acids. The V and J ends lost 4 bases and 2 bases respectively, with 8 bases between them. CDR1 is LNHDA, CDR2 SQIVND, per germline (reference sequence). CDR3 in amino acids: CASSTPYNTEAFF. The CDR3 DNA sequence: TGTGCCAGTAGTACCCCTTATAACACTGAAGCTTTCTTT. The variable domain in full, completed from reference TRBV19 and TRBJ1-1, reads DGGITQSPKYLFRKEGQNVTLSCEQNLNHDAMYWYRQDPGQGLRLIYYSQIVNDFQKGDIAEGYSVSREKKESFPLTVTSAQKNPTAFYLCASSTPYNTEAFFGQGTRLTVV.

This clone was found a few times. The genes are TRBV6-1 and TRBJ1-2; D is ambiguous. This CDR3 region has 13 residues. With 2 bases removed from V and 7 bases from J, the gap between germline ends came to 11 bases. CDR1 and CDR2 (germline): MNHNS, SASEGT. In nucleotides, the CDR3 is TGTGCCAGCAGTGAACGGGTATTAGGTGGCTACACCTTC. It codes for CASSERVLGGYTF.

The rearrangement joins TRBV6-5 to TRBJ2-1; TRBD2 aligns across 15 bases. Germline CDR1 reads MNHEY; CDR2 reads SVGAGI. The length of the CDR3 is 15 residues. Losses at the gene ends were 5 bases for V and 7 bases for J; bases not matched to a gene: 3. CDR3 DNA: TGTGCCAGCAGTCGGACTAGCGGGGGGGCTAATGAGCAGTTCTTC. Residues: CASSRTSGGANEQFF.

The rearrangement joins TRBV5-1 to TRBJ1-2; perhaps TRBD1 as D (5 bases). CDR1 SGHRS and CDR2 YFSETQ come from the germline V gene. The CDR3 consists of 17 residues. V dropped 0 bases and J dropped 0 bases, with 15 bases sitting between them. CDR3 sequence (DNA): TGCGCCAGCAGCTTGGCCTCAGGGCAGCCTTCTAACTATGGCTACACCTTC. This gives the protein CASSLASGQPSNYGYTF.

CDR3 sequence: CSLRMGGTSTDTQYF. The CDR3 coding sequence is TGTTCCCTAAGAATGGGAGGTACTAGCACAGATACGCAGTATTTT. The chain recombines TRBV7-9 with TRBJ2-3; possible D gene TRBD2, 6 bases. The germline gives CDR1 SEHNR, CDR2 FQNEAQ (reference sequence). This CDR3 is built from 15 residues.

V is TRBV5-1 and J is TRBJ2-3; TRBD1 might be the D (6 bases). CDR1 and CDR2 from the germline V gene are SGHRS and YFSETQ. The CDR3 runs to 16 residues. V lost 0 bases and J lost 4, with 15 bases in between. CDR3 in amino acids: CASSLGGTHGADTQYF. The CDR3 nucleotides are TGCGCCAGCAGCTTGGGAGGGACACACGGGGCAGATACGCAGTATTTT.

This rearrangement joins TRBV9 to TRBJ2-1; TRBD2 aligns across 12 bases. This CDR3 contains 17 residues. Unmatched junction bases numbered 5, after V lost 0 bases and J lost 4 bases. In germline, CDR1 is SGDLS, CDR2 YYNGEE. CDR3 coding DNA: TGTGCCAGCAGCGTAGGGGAACTAGCGGGGGGTTACAATGAGCAGTTCTTC. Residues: CASSVGELAGGYNEQFF.

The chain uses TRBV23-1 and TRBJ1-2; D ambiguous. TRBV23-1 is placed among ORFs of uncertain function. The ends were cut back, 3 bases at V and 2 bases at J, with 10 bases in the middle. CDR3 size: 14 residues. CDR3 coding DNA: TGCGCCAGCAGTCACAACACCTCAAACTATGGCTACACCTTC. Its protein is CASSHNTSNYGYTF.

The CDR3 sequence is CASSIYGEEKLFF. The CDR3 DNA reads as TGCGCCAGCAGCATCTACGGGGAGGAAAAACTGTTTTTT. The J gene is TRBJ1-4, the V gene TRBV5-1; no reliable D call. CDR3 size: 13 residues. Germline lookup yields CDR1 SGHRS and CDR2 YFSETQ. Trimming pared 4 bases from V and 8 bases from J, leaving 12 bases between.

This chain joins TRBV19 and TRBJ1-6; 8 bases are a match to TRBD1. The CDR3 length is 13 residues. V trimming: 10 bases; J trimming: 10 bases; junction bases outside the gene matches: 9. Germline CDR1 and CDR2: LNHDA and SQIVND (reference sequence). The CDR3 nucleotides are TGTGCCACTACAGACAGGGGTCGATCACCCCTCCACTTT. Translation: CATTDRGRSPLHF.

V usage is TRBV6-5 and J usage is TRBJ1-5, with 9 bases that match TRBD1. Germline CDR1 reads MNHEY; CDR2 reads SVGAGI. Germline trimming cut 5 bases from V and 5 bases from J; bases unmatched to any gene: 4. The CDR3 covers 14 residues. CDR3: CASSTQGAHQPQHF. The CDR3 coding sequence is TGTGCCAGCAGTACACAGGGGGCCCATCAGCCCCAGCATTTT.

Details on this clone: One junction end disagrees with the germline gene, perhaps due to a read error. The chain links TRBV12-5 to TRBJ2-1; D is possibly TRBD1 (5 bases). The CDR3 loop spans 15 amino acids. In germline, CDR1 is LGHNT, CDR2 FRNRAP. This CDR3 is CASGFPQGSHNEQFF. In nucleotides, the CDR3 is TGTGCTAGTGGTTTCCCGCAGGGCTCCCACAATGAGCAGTTCTTC.

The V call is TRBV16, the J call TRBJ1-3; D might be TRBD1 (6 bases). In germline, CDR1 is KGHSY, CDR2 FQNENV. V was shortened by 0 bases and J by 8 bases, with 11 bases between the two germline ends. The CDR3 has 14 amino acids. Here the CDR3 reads CASSQSKGVDTIYF. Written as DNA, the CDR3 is TGTGCCAGCAGCCAATCCAAGGGGGTTGACACCATATATTTT.

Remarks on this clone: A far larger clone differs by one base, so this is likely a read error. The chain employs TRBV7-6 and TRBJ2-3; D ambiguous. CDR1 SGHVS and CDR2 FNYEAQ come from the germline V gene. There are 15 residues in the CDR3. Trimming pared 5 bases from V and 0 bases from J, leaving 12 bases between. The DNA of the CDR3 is TGTGCCAGCAGCCAACTCTTCTCTAGCACAGATACGCAGTATTTT. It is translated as CASSQLFSSTDTQYF.

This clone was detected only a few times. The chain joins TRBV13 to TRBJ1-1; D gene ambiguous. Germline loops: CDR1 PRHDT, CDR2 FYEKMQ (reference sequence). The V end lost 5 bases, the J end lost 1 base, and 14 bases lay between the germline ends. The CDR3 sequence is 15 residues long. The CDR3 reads CASSAYTRGNTEAFF. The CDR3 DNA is TGTGCCAGCAGCGCGTACACCCGAGGGAACACTGAAGCTTTCTTT.